The TCR beta chain described here comes from a study of human T cells and chemical hapten exposure. Study processing details: From about 22,000 to 700,000 TCRs were found per sample, with a median of approximately 96,000. TCRdb used MiXCR to reprocess the RACE reads, holding one entry per CDR3 protein. Clone size and V and J calls follow TCRdb, not the original study. The top ten hold 2.6% of the sample, which has roughly 380,000 distinct CDR3 sequences, approximately 5.1% seen once. This clonotype showed up many times. Described time point: pre-sensitization, week 0. Treatment meaning: therapeutic diphenylcyclopropenone sensitization with weekly scalp DPC. From germline, CDR1 is SGDLS and CDR2 YYNGEE. The CDR3 is 11 amino acids. With 4 bases removed from V and 4 bases from J, the gap between germline ends came to 5 bases.

The gene calls are TRBV9 and TRBJ1-2; D is undetermined. Here the sequenced sample was whole blood, taken in connection with sensitization to the hapten diphenylcyclopropenone (DPC). This clonotype originated in a woman in her 50s with alopecia areata. Some clones in this sample may be carry-over from other donors' samples. The CDR3 DNA sequence: TGTGCCAGCAGCTCTCCCTATGGCTACACCTTC. It is translated as CASSSPYGYTF.